A single sample is the source of the 18 T cell receptor beta chains below, sequenced in a study of vaccination effects on CD4 cells after COVID-19. Assay: immunoSEQ multiplex PCR; the TCRdb copy retains only in-frame clones and omits some. The sample has 50,000 to 70,000 clones, approximately 80% seen once. Isolating CD4+ T cells followed more than 9 days of culture. The participants, recipients of two vaccine doses, got either BNT162b2 or mRNA-1273. For these receptors, no antigen is known. The sample here was CD4+ T cells from PBMCs cultured without peptide, taken after COVID-19 vaccination. The receptor source for this set is a human donor who received a COVID-19 vaccine.

This sequence joins TRBV9 and TRBJ2-5, with D hard to call. Germline lookup yields CDR1 SGDLS and CDR2 YYNGEE. The CDR3 has 14 residues. V lost 2 bases and J 5 bases, leaving 13 bases between the germline ends. CDR3: CASSVNPVGETQYF. In nucleotides, the CDR3 is TGTGCCAGCAGCGTGAACCCAGTAGGTGAGACCCAGTACTTC.

V usage is TRBV3-1 (or the pseudogene TRBV3-2) and J usage is TRBJ2-2, with D possibly matching TRBD1 (6 bases). Germline V gives CDR1 LGHDT, CDR2 YNNKEL (reference sequence). The V gene lost 6 bases and the J gene lost 4 bases, with 15 bases spanning the gap. This CDR3 is 15 amino acids long. DNA of the CDR3: TGTGCCAGCAGACTTACAGGGAGAGGCACCGGGGAGCTGTTTTTT. This sequence encodes CASRLTGRGTGELFF.

The chain is built from TRBV3-1 (or the pseudogene TRBV3-2) and TRBJ2-1, with unresolved D. Germline V CDR1 and CDR2: LGHDT, YNNKEL (reference sequence). V gave up 1 base and J gave up 5 bases, with 6 bases separating them. The CDR3 is 13 residues long. The CDR3 loop is CASSQGWDNEQFF. CDR3 nucleotide sequence: TGTGCCAGCAGCCAAGGTTGGGACAATGAGCAGTTCTTC.

The CDR3 nucleotides are TGTGCCACCCGGACAGAAGCAGATACGCAGTATTTT. Its translation: CATRTEADTQYF. This chain connects TRBV24-1 to TRBJ2-3, with D perhaps matching TRBD1 (6 bases). Trimming left V 9 bases short and J 4 bases short, with 10 bases between. The germline V gene encodes CDR1 KGHDR and CDR2 SFDVKD. This CDR3 is built from 12 residues.

This clone was seen more than once but under ten times. J is TRBJ2-7 and V is TRBV15; D possibly matches TRBD1 or TRBD2 (5 bases each). The V and J ends lost 5 bases and 6 bases respectively, with 17 bases between them. Germline CDR1 reads LNHNV; CDR2 reads YYDKDF (reference sequence). The CDR3 totals 14 residues. CDR3 nucleotide sequence: TGTGCCACCAGCTCCCGGGACGGCCCCGCCGAGCAGTACGTC. It translates to CATSSRDGPAEQYV.

The J gene is TRBJ2-3, the V gene TRBV10-3, with a weak D call TRBD2 (6 bases). This CDR3 is 14 amino acids long. Trimming took off 6 bases at V and 6 bases at J, with 16 bases between the two ends. Per germline, CDR1 ENHRY and CDR2 SYGVKD. The CDR3 spells CAISAGRDGDTQYF. DNA of the CDR3: TGTGCCATCAGCGCGGGAAGGGACGGTGATACGCAGTATTTT.

The chain has TRBV18 and TRBJ1-1; possible D gene TRBD1, 6 bases. Trimming removed 1 base from V and 4 bases from J, with 10 bases in between. Germline CDR1 and CDR2: KGHSH and LQKENI. CDR3 length equals 14 residues. The CDR3 region is CASSPQDSGTEAFF. The CDR3 DNA reads TGTGCCAGCTCACCACAGGACAGTGGCACTGAAGCTTTCTTT.

The chain is built from TRBV30 and TRBJ1-6, with 7 bases lining up with TRBD1. The CDR3 runs 16 residues. V was pared by 3 bases and J by 1 base, with 6 bases of the junction left unmatched. The germline CDR1 and CDR2 sequences are GTSNPN and SVGIG (reference sequence). The CDR3 region is CAWRGTVHSYNSPLHF. Written as DNA, the CDR3 is TGTGCCTGGAGGGGGACAGTCCATTCCTATAATTCACCCCTCCACTTT.

The genes are TRBV12-3 or TRBV12-4 and TRBJ2-1; TRBD2 might be the D (5 bases). This CDR3 region has 11 residues. Deletions cut 6 bases from V and 10 bases from J, with 10 bases between. The CDR3 DNA reads TGTGCCAGCAGCCAGTTAGCGGAGCAGTTCTTC. Protein sequence: CASSQLAEQFF.

The CDR3 DNA reads as TGCAGCGTTGAAGGCCAGGGGGAAGGCTACACCTTC. This gives the protein CSVEGQGEGYTF. The chain has TRBV29-1 and TRBJ1-2, with 7 bases matching TRBD1. Germline CDR1 reads SQVTM; CDR2 reads ANQGSEA. This CDR3 spans 12 amino acids. The V segment lost 1 base and the J segment 8 bases; nucleotides outside the gene matches: 4.

The chain links TRBV7-2 to TRBJ1-3; no clear D. The V gene's germline CDR1 is SGHTA and CDR2 FQGNSA. The CDR3 consists of 14 residues. Trimming took 5 bases from V and 5 from J, leaving 13 bases between them. This CDR3 reads CASSPEGFRNTIYF. In DNA, the CDR3 is TGTGCCAGCAGCCCCGAAGGGTTTCGAAACACCATATATTTT. The full variable domain, with the rest looked up from reference TRBV7-2 and TRBJ1-3, is GAGVSQSPSNKVTEKGKDVELRCDPISGHTALYWYRQSLGQGLEFLIYFQGNSAPDKSGLPSDRFSAERTGGSVSTLTIQRTQQEDSAVYLCASSPEGFRNTIYFGEGSWLTVV.

The chain joins TRBV19 to TRBJ1-5; D gene ambiguous. Germline CDR1 LNHDA, CDR2 SQIVND (reference sequence). The germline V and J ends were trimmed by 6 bases and 7 bases, with 10 bases remaining between them. This CDR3 is 12 amino acids long. This chain's CDR3 is CASSPAGQPQHF. DNA for the CDR3: TGTGCCAGTAGCCCCGCGGGACAGCCCCAGCATTTT.

This clone was observed a few times. The chain links TRBV28 to TRBJ1-6, with 9 bases identical to TRBD1. V lost 3 bases and J lost 7; bases outside the gene matches: 4. The CDR3 covers 15 residues. The germline V gene has CDR1 MDHEN and CDR2 SYDVKM. The CDR3 reads CASSFRDRGNSPLHF. In DNA form, the CDR3 reads TGTGCCAGCAGTTTCCGCGACAGGGGGAATTCACCCCTCCACTTT.

This sequence joins TRBV4-1 and TRBJ1-1; 9 bases match TRBD1. The CDR3 loop spans 15 amino acids. Germline V lookup: CDR1 MGHRA, CDR2 YSYEKL. The V gene end was trimmed by 1 base and the J gene end by 1 base; junction bases not matched to a gene: 1. The DNA of the CDR3 is TGCGCCAGCAGCCAAGCGGGACAGGGGAACACTGAAGCTTTCTTT. Protein sequence: CASSQAGQGNTEAFF.

V is TRBV10-3 and J is TRBJ1-2; 8 bases are a match to TRBD1. The CDR3 extends over 17 amino acids. Germline CDR1 ENHRY, CDR2 SYGVKD. The V and J ends lost 5 bases and 2 bases, in that order; junction bases with no gene match: 13. In DNA form, the CDR3 reads TGTGCCATCAGTCCCGGACAGGGACTAAAAAGCAACTATGGCTACACCTTC. Its translation: CAISPGQGLKSNYGYTF.

The chain uses TRBV6-7 and TRBJ2-7; weak D call: TRBD1 (6 bases). TRBV6-7 is recorded as an ORF, its role being uncertain. CDR3 size: 14 residues. V was trimmed by 2 bases and J by 5 bases, leaving 13 bases between them. The CDR3 DNA reads TGTGCCAGCAGTTACCGGGACATTGACCACGAGCAGTACGTC. It codes for CASSYRDIDHEQYV.

The chain carries TRBV28 and TRBJ1-1, with D tentatively TRBD1 (5 bases). Trimming shortened V by 7 bases and J by 0 bases, and 12 bases separated the two germline ends. This CDR3 comprises 14 residues. Germline V gene sequence: CDR1 MDHEN, CDR2 SYDVKM. This CDR3 reads CASIRGGLNTEAFF. The CDR3 DNA sequence: TGTGCCAGCATCCGGGGGGGGTTGAACACTGAAGCTTTCTTT.

The V gene is TRBV7-9, the J gene TRBJ2-5, with 7 positions matching TRBD1. Trimming at V came to 2 bases and at J to 5 bases, leaving 5 bases not matched to a gene. Germline V gene data show CDR1 as SEHNR and CDR2 as FQNEAQ (reference sequence). The CDR3 totals 14 residues. The CDR3 is CASSLSGTEETQYF. CDR3 in DNA: TGTGCCAGCAGCTTATCGGGGACAGAGGAGACCCAGTACTTC.